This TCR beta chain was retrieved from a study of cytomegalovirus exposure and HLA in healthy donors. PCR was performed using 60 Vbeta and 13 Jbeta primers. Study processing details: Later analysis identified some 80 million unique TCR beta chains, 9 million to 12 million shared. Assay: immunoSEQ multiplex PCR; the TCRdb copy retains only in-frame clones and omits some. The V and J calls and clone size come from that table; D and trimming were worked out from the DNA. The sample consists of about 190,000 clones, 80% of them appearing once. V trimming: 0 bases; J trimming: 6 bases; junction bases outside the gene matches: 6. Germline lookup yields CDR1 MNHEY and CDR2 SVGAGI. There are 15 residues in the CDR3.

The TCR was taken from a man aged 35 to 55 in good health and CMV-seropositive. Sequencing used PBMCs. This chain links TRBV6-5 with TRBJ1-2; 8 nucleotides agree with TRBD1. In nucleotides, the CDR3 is TGTGCCAGCAGTTACTCCCCGGACAGGGCGGATGGCTACACCTTC. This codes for CASSYSPDRADGYTF.